One sample yielded the 10 T cell receptor beta chains listed below, sequenced in a study of early T cells in non-severe SARS-CoV-2 infection. MiXCR, applied by TCRdb to the 5' RACE reads, yields one record per CDR3 protein. The sample shows some 30,000 distinct CDR3 sequences, 4.5% to 5% of them seen only once. Sequencing was done on a sample of whole blood. These receptors all stem from an adult who was a healthcare worker with PCR-confirmed SARS-CoV-2 infection or an uninfected control (not recorded which).

This clonotype was counted at least ten times. The chain combines TRBV11-3 with TRBJ1-1; no definite D call. Germline V lookup: CDR1 SGHNT, CDR2 YENEEA. Trimming took 0 bases from V and 6 from J, leaving 8 bases between them. CDR3 length: 13 amino acids. CDR3 coding DNA: TGTGCCAGCAGCTTAGATGTGGGCCCTGAAGCTTTCTTT. It specifies CASSLDVGPEAFF. Together with reference TRBV11-3 and TRBJ1-1, the CDR3 gives the full variable domain: EAGVVQSPRYKIIEKKQPVAFWCNPISGHNTLYWYLQNLGQGPELLIRYENEEAVDDSQLPKDRFSAERLKGVDSTLKIQPAELGDSAVYLCASSLDVGPEAFFGQGTRLTVV.

This clonotype has a count of ten or more. The chain has TRBV29-1 and TRBJ2-7; 11 positions agree with TRBD1. The germline gives CDR1 SQVTM, CDR2 ANQGSEA. After removal of 5 bases from V and 1 base from J, the junction contained 4 bases not matched to a gene. The CDR3 contains 14 residues. The CDR3 nucleotides read TGCAGCGTTTGGGGACAGGGGGTTTCCTACGAGCAGTACTTC. The encoded protein is CSVWGQGVSYEQYF.

This clonotype was counted at least ten times. The chain links TRBV19 to TRBJ1-5; D gene ambiguous. The V and J ends lost 3 bases and 3 bases respectively, with 3 bases between them. CDR1 LNHDA and CDR2 SQIVND come from the germline V gene (reference sequence). The CDR3 covers 12 residues. CDR3 sequence (DNA): TGTGCCAGTAGTATCCTCAATCAGCCCCAGCATTTT. This codes for CASSILNQPQHF.

This clonotype appeared many times. The V call is TRBV7-8, the J call TRBJ2-7; D tentatively fits TRBD1 or TRBD2 (6 bases each). Trimming cost V 5 bases and J 0 bases, with 17 bases left between them. CDR1 and CDR2 from the germline V gene are SGHVS and FQNEAQ. The CDR3 covers 16 residues. For the CDR3, the DNA is TGTGCCAGCAGCCCCTGGGGGGCCCGGGACTCCTACGAGCAGTACTTC. This sequence encodes CASSPWGARDSYEQYF. The whole variable domain, filled in from reference TRBV7-8 and TRBJ2-7, reads GAGVSQSPRYKVAKRGQDVALRCDPISGHVSLFWYQQALGQGPEFLTYFQNEAQLDKSGLPSDRFFAERPEGSVSTLKIQRTQQEDSAVYLCASSPWGARDSYEQYFGPGTRLTVT.

Many counts were recorded for this clonotype. V is TRBV29-1 and J is TRBJ1-1; 9 bases are a match to TRBD1. CDR1 and CDR2 (germline): SQVTM, ANQGSEA. The CDR3 is 13 amino acids. Trimming took 8 bases from V and 5 from J; bases not matched to a gene: 9. CDR3 coding DNA: TGCAGCACGGACAGGGGTTCTCGAACTGAAGCTTTCTTT. Translating gives CSTDRGSRTEAFF. Based on the CDR3 plus reference TRBV29-1 and TRBJ1-1, the full variable domain is SAVISQKPSRDICQRGTSLTIQCQVDSQVTMMFWYRQQPGQSLTLIATANQGSEATYESGFVIDKFPISRPNLTFSTLTVSNMSPEDSSIYLCSTDRGSRTEAFFGQGTRLTVV.

This clonotype has a count of ten or more. This rearrangement joins TRBV18 to TRBJ2-6; D ambiguous. Germline V gives CDR1 KGHSH, CDR2 LQKENI. The V and J ends lost 4 bases and 2 bases respectively, with 9 bases between them. The CDR3 extends over 15 amino acids. The DNA for the CDR3 is TGTGCCAGCTCACTCAGGATGGCTGGGGCCAACGTCCTGACTTTC. This gives the protein CASSLRMAGANVLTF. Complete variable domain (other parts from reference TRBV18 and TRBJ2-6): NAGVMQNPRHLVRRRGQEARLRCSPMKGHSHVYWYRQLPEEGLKFMVYLQKENIIDESGMPKERFSAEFPKEGPSILRIQQVVRGDSAAYFCASSLRMAGANVLTFGAGSRLTVL.

Many counts were recorded for this clonotype. The germline gene is not matched at one end of the junction; a read error may be the cause. The V gene is TRBV7-7, the J gene TRBJ1-1; weak D call: TRBD1 (5 bases). The CDR3 has 13 residues. Germline V lookup: CDR1 SSHAT, CDR2 FNYEAQ (reference sequence). The CDR3 DNA reads as TGTGCTAGCAGCTTAGGTCCAGGGTCAGAAGCTTTCTTT. Residues: CASSLGPGSEAFF.

This clonotype has more than one count but fewer than ten. This chain joins TRBV10-3 and TRBJ2-1; D is possibly TRBD1 (6 bases). Trimming pared 2 bases from V and 2 bases from J, leaving 10 bases between. The CDR3 has 15 residues. Germline assignment: CDR1 ENHRY and CDR2 SYGVKD. CDR3 residues: CAISEGRDTYNEQFF. CDR3 nucleotide sequence: TGTGCCATCAGTGAGGGCCGGGACACCTACAATGAGCAGTTCTTC.

The rearrangement uses TRBV5-1 and TRBJ2-3, with 9 bases aligning to TRBD2. CDR1 is SGHRS and CDR2 is YFSETQ in the germline V gene. V lost 4 bases to trimming and J lost 3 bases; unmatched junction nucleotides: 9. This CDR3 comprises 16 residues. The CDR3 sequence: CASSKAASGETDTQYF. In DNA, the CDR3 is TGCGCCAGCAGCAAAGCGGCTAGCGGGGAGACAGATACGCAGTATTTT.

This clonotype was seen a few times. The chain joins TRBV7-3 to TRBJ2-2; no clear D gene. Germline CDR1 is SGHTA and CDR2 is FQGTGA. The V end was cut by 4 bases, the J end by 1 base, with 1 base between. The CDR3 is 12 residues long. DNA for the CDR3: TGTGCCAGCAGCTGGAACACCGGGGAGCTGTTTTTT. Translating it yields CASSWNTGELFF.